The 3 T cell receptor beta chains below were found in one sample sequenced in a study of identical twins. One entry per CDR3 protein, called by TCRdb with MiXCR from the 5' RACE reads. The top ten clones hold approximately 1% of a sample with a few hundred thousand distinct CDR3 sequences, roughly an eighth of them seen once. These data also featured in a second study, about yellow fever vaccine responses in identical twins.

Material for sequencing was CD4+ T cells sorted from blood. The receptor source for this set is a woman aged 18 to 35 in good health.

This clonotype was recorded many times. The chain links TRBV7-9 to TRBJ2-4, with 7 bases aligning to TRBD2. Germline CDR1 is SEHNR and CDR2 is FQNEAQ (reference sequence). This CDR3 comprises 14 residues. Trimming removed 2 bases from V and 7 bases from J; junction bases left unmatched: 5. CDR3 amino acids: CASSLSGGWNIQYF. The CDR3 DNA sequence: TGTGCCAGCAGCTTATCGGGGGGATGGAACATTCAGTACTTC.

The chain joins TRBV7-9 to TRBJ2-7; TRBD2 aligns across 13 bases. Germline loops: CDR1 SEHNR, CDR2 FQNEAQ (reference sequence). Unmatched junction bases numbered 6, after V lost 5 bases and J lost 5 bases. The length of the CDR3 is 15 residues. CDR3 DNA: TGTGCCAGCAGCCCCACCGGGACTAGCGGGGACGAGCAGTACTTC. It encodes CASSPTGTSGDEQYF.

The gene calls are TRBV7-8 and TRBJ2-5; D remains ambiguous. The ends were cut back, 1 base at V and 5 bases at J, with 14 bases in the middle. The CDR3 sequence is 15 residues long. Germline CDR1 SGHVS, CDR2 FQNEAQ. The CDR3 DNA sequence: TGTGCCAGCAGCTTAGAGATGGCGGCAAGGGAGACCCAGTACTTC. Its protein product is CASSLEMAARETQYF.